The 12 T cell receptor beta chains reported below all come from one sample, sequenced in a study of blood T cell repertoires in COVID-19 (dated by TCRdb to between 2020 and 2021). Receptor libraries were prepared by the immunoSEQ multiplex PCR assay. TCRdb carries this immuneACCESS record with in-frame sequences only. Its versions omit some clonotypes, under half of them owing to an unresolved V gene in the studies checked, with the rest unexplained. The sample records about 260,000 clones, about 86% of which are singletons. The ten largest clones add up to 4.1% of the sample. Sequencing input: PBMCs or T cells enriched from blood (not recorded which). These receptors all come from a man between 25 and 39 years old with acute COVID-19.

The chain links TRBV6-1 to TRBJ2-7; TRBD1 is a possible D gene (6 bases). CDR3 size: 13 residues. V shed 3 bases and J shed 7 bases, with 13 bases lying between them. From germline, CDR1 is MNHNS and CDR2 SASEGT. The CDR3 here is CASSDLRQVEQYV. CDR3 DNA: TGTGCCAGCAGTGACCTTCGACAGGTGGAGCAGTACGTC.

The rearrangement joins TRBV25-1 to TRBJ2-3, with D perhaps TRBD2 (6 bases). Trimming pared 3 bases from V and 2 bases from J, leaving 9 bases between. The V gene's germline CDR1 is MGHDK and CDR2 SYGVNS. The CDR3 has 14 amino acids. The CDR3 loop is CASSDSGPTDTQYF. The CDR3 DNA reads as TGTGCCAGCAGTGATAGCGGTCCCACAGATACGCAGTATTTT.

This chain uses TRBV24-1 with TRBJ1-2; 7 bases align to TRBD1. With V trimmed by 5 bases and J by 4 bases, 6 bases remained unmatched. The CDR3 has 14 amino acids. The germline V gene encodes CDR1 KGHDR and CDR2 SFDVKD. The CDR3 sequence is CATSAGGSLYGYTF. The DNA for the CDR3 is TGTGCCACCAGTGCAGGGGGTTCCCTCTATGGCTACACCTTC.

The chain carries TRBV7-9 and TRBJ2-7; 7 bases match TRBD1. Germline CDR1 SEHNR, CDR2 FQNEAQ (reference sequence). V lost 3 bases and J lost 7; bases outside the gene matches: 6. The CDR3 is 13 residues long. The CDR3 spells CASSFETGKEQYV. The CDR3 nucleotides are TGTGCCAGCAGCTTTGAGACAGGGAAGGAGCAGTACGTC.

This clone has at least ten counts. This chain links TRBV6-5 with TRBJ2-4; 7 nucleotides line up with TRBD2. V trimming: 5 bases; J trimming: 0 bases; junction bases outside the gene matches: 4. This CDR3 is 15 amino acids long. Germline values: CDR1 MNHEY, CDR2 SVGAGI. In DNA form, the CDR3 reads TGTGCCAGCAGTCCTAGCGGTTTAGCCAAAAACATTCAGTACTTC. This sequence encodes CASSPSGLAKNIQYF.

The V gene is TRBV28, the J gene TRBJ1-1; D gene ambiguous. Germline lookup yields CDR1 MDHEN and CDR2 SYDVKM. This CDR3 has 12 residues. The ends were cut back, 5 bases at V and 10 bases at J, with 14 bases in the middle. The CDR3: CASSEVASRAFF. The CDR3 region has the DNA TGTGCCAGCAGTGAAGTCGCTTCGAGAGCTTTCTTT.

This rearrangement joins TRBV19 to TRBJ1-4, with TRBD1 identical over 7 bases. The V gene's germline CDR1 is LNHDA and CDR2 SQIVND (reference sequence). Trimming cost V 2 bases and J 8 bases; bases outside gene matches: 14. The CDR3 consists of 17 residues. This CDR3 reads CASSIRGQDRSGEKLFF. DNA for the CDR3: TGTGCCAGTAGTATAAGGGGCCAGGACAGGAGTGGCGAAAAACTGTTTTTT. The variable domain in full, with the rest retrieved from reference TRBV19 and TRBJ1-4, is DGGITQSPKYLFRKEGQNVTLSCEQNLNHDAMYWYRQDPGQGLRLIYYSQIVNDFQKGDIAEGYSVSREKKESFPLTVTSAQKNPTAFYLCASSIRGQDRSGEKLFFGSGTQLSVL.

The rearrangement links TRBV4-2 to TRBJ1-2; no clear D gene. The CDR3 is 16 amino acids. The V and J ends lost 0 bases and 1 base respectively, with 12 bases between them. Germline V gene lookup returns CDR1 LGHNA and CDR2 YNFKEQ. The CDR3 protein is CASSQDVYSLNYGYTF. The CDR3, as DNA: TGTGCCAGCAGCCAAGATGTTTACAGCCTTAACTATGGCTACACCTTC.

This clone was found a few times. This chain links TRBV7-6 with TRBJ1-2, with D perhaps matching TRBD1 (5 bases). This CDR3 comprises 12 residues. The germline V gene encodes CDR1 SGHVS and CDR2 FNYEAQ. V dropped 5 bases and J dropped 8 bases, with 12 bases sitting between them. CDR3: CASSPQGGGYTF. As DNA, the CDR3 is TGTGCCAGCAGCCCTCAGGGTGGCGGCTACACCTTC.

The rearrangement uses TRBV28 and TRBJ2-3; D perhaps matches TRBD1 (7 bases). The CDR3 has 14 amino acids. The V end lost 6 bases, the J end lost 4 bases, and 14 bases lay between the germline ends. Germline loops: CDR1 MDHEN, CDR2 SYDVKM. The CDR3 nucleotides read TGTGCCAGCAGCGGGACAGCTAGCGCAGATACGCAGTATTTT. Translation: CASSGTASADTQYF.

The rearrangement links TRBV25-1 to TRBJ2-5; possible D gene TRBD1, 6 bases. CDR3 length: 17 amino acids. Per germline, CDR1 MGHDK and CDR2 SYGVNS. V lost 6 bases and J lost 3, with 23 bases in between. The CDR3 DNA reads TGTGCCAGCAGGGTTAGTGTGTGGGAGAAGGGGGAAGAGACCCAGTACTTC. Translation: CASRVSVWEKGEETQYF.

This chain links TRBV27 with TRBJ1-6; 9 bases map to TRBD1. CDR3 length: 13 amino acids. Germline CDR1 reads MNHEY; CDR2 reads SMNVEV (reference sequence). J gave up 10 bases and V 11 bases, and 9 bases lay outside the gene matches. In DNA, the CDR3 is TGTGCCCCCTCCGGGACAGGGAGATCACCCCTCCACTTT. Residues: CAPSGTGRSPLHF.